The 30 T cell receptor beta chains in this list originate from one sample, sequenced in a study of cytomegalovirus exposure and HLA in healthy donors. The PCR had 60 Vbeta and 13 Jbeta primers. TCRdb's copy holds only in-frame clones and misses some; the assay was immunoSEQ multiplex PCR. The repertoire holds 200,000 or so clones, with roughly 84% as singletons. Material: PBMCs. These TCRs come from a boy younger than 18 in good health and CMV-seronegative.

The chain couples TRBV30 to TRBJ1-1, with D possibly TRBD1 on 5 matching bases. Germline V CDR1 and CDR2: GTSNPN, SVGIG (reference sequence). The CDR3 length is 13 residues. Trimming left V 4 bases short and J 5 bases short, with 14 bases between. CDR3 coding DNA: TGTGCCTGGATCCTCGGGGGTGGAACTGAAGCTTTCTTT. Protein: CAWILGGGTEAFF.

This sequence joins TRBV10-2 and TRBJ2-7; 14 bases are shared with TRBD2. Losses at the gene ends were 6 bases for V and 3 bases for J; bases not matched to a gene: 1. Per germline, CDR1 WSHSY and CDR2 SAAADI. The CDR3 totals 14 residues. The CDR3 DNA reads TGCGCCAGCAGGGGACTAGCGGGGGTCTACGAGCAGTACTTC. Protein sequence: CASRGLAGVYEQYF.

The chain employs TRBV4-1 and TRBJ2-3; no firm D call. V lost 2 bases and J 6 bases, leaving 15 bases between the germline ends. The CDR3 contains 15 residues. Looked up from germline, CDR1 is MGHRA and CDR2 is YSYEKL. The CDR3 sequence: CASSQNPVIADTQYF. Written as DNA, the CDR3 is TGCGCCAGCAGCCAAAACCCCGTAATAGCTGATACGCAGTATTTT.

The J gene is TRBJ1-2, the V gene TRBV4-1; no clear D gene. CDR1 MGHRA and CDR2 YSYEKL come from the germline V gene. This CDR3 is 15 amino acids long. V gave up 3 bases and J gave up 1 base, with 12 bases separating them. Here the CDR3 DNA reads TGCGCCAGCAGCCAGACACGGAGCGGTAACTATGGCTACACCTTC. Translation gives CASSQTRSGNYGYTF.

V gene TRBV6-5 combines with J gene TRBJ1-1; D remains ambiguous. Germline V gene data show CDR1 as MNHEY and CDR2 as SVGAGI. The CDR3 extends over 15 amino acids. The V gene lost 2 bases and the J gene lost 4 bases, with 14 bases spanning the gap. CDR3 sequence (DNA): TGTGCCAGCAGTTACGGTTGGCGGTTAGGCACTGAAGCTTTCTTT. It specifies CASSYGWRLGTEAFF.

The gene calls are TRBV27 and TRBJ1-1; maybe TRBD1 (6 bases). The CDR3 is 13 residues long. V was pared by 3 bases and J by 10 bases, with 15 bases between. Germline V gives CDR1 MNHEY, CDR2 SMNVEV (reference sequence). In DNA form, the CDR3 reads TGTGCCAGCAGTTTTTCGGGGGGGGCTACAGCTTTCTTT. It is translated as CASSFSGGATAFF.

The V call is TRBV13, the J call TRBJ2-5, with TRBD1 matching 10 bases. The DNA matches TRBJ2-7 better at its end, which makes the J call doubtful. The CDR3 sequence is 14 residues long. Germline V lookup: CDR1 PRHDT, CDR2 FYEKMQ (reference sequence). The CDR3 sequence is CASSRDRGVYEQYF. CDR3 DNA sequence: TGTGCCAGCAGCCGGGACAGGGGAGTCTACGAGCAGTACTTC.

V usage is TRBV5-6 and J usage is TRBJ1-6, with no clear D. The germline CDR1 and CDR2 sequences are SGHDT and YYEEEE. V was cut by 1 base and J by 0 bases, with 8 bases left in between. The CDR3 loop spans 16 amino acids. The CDR3 region is CASSLLPSSYNSPLHF. The CDR3 region has the DNA TGTGCCAGCAGCTTGCTCCCGAGCTCCTATAATTCACCCCTCCACTTT.

V gene TRBV2 combines with J gene TRBJ1-5; 10 nucleotides align to TRBD1. The CDR3 spans 17 residues. J gave up 11 bases and V 2 bases, and 15 bases lay outside the gene matches. Germline CDR1 reads SNHLY; CDR2 reads FYNNEI. The CDR3 here is CASSEFRVTGGSSTQHF. CDR3 DNA sequence: TGTGCCAGCAGTGAATTCAGAGTGACAGGGGGCTCGTCGACCCAGCATTTT.

The CDR3 protein is CASSVEASGSETQYF. The CDR3 coding sequence is TGTGCCAGCAGCGTAGAGGCTAGCGGGAGTGAGACCCAGTACTTC. The chain recombines TRBV9 with TRBJ2-5; 10 positions agree with TRBD2. The length of the CDR3 is 15 residues. V shed 0 bases, J shed 5 bases, and the junction held 4 bases outside the gene matches. Per germline, CDR1 SGDLS and CDR2 YYNGEE.

This chain links TRBV5-4 with TRBJ2-7; D uncertain. Germline V gene data show CDR1 as SGHNT and CDR2 as YYREEE (reference sequence). The V end lost 3 bases, the J end lost 2 bases, and 15 bases lay between the germline ends. The CDR3 extends over 15 amino acids. CDR3 in DNA: TGTGCCAGCAGCTCTTTGGCGGTTAGCCCCTACGAGCAGTACTTC. This gives the protein CASSSLAVSPYEQYF.

This clone was recorded only once. The chain employs TRBV27 and TRBJ2-5, with D hard to call. CDR1 and CDR2 from the germline V gene are MNHEY and SMNVEV (reference sequence). V gave up 3 bases and J gave up 5 bases, with 7 bases separating them. CDR3 length equals 12 residues. CDR3 amino acids: CASSFELETQYF. CDR3 sequence (DNA): TGTGCCAGCAGTTTTGAGTTGGAGACCCAGTACTTC.

The chain employs TRBV6-1 and TRBJ2-1, with 10 positions matching TRBD2. Germline V lookup: CDR1 MNHNS, CDR2 SASEGT. With V trimmed by 0 bases and J by 9 bases, 8 bases remained unmatched. This CDR3 comprises 16 residues. In DNA, the CDR3 is TGTGCCAGCAGTGAAGCTCGAGGGACTAGCGTGCGTGAGCAGTTCTTC. Translation: CASSEARGTSVREQFF.

This chain uses TRBV27 with TRBJ1-2, with D unclear. V dropped 8 bases and J dropped 8 bases, with 12 bases sitting between them. The V gene's germline CDR1 is MNHEY and CDR2 SMNVEV (reference sequence). This CDR3 is 11 amino acids long. The CDR3, as DNA: TGTGCCAGCGCCGCGGGAAACGGCTACACCTTC. As protein: CASAAGNGYTF.

The genes are TRBV30 and TRBJ1-1, with TRBD1 matching over 9 bases. The CDR3 covers 15 residues. Germline loops: CDR1 GTSNPN, CDR2 SVGIG (reference sequence). With V trimmed by 4 bases and J by 5 bases, 11 bases remained unmatched. CDR3 nucleotides: TGTGCCTGGATTAACAGGGGGCTCGGTTTGACTGAAGCTTTCTTT. This gives the protein CAWINRGLGLTEAFF.

The table lists this clone with a few counts. The CDR3 reads CAWSLLVVEKLFF. The CDR3 DNA is TGTGCCTGGAGTCTCCTTGTCGTTGAAAAACTGTTTTTT. The chain links TRBV30 to TRBJ1-4, with unresolved D. The V and J ends lost 2 bases and 7 bases respectively, with 11 bases between them. The CDR3 loop spans 13 amino acids. Germline V gives CDR1 GTSNPN, CDR2 SVGIG (reference sequence).

The table lists this clone with a few counts. This chain connects TRBV5-1 to TRBJ1-1, with 7 bases fitting TRBD1. From germline, CDR1 is SGHRS and CDR2 YFSETQ. This CDR3 has 16 amino acids. The trim removed 2 bases at V and 4 bases at J, leaving 11 bases unmatched. CDR3 nucleotides: TGCGCCAGCAGCTTATATGAACAGGGGATAGGCACTGAAGCTTTCTTT. It translates to CASSLYEQGIGTEAFF.

The chain is built from TRBV30 and TRBJ1-5; the match to TRBD1 covers 9 bases. V shed 5 bases and J 4 bases; nucleotides not matched to a gene: 6. CDR1 is GTSNPN, CDR2 SVGIG, per germline (reference sequence). The CDR3 runs 14 residues. The CDR3: CAWSSGQGNQPQHF. For the CDR3, the DNA is TGTGCCTGGTCCTCGGGACAGGGTAATCAGCCCCAGCATTTT.

This clone appeared once. This sequence joins TRBV29-1 and TRBJ2-7, with TRBD1 identical over 8 bases. CDR1 SQVTM and CDR2 ANQGSEA come from the germline V gene. J lost 0 bases, V lost 4 bases, and 5 bases had no gene match. The CDR3 spans 14 residues. CDR3 amino acids: CSVAPGTGSYEQYF. In nucleotides, the CDR3 is TGCAGCGTTGCCCCCGGGACAGGCTCCTACGAGCAGTACTTC.

The chain employs TRBV4-1 and TRBJ1-2, with 9 bases aligning to TRBD1. Germline assignment: CDR1 MGHRA and CDR2 YSYEKL. The J segment lost 2 bases and the V segment lost 0 bases, leaving 4 bases of the junction unmatched. The length of the CDR3 is 16 residues. The CDR3 DNA is TGCGCCAGCAGCCAAGATAGGGGACAGGGCAACTATGGCTACACCTTC. It encodes CASSQDRGQGNYGYTF.

This clone showed up just once. The V and J genes are TRBV4-3 and TRBJ2-1; a possible D gene is TRBD2 (6 bases). This CDR3 is built from 14 residues. Trimming removed 0 bases from V and 11 bases from J, with 14 bases in between. CDR1 is LGHNA and CDR2 is YSLEER in the germline V gene. The CDR3 is CASSQEGGRTQQFF. Written as DNA, the CDR3 is TGCGCCAGCAGCCAAGAAGGAGGGCGGACCCAGCAGTTCTTC.

The chain combines TRBV9 with TRBJ2-5; 9 nucleotides agree with TRBD2. Germline CDR1 is SGDLS and CDR2 is YYNGEE. The CDR3 runs to 15 residues. V lost 0 bases and J lost 10; bases outside the gene matches: 10. The CDR3 sequence: CASSVALAGKAIQYF. The CDR3, as DNA: TGTGCCAGCAGCGTAGCTCTAGCGGGGAAAGCTATCCAGTACTTC.

In its sample, this clone was seen once. V and J are TRBV11-2 and TRBJ2-5, with D possibly being TRBD2 (7 bases). The CDR3 runs to 15 residues. Germline CDR1 is SGHAT and CDR2 is FQNNGV. The V end was cut by 5 bases, the J end by 6 bases, with 19 bases between. The CDR3 region is CASSLRAGAEKTQYF. The CDR3 nucleotides are TGTGCCAGCAGCCTGAGGGCGGGGGCTGAAAAGACCCAGTACTTC.

The chain employs TRBV19 and TRBJ2-3; 10 bases line up with TRBD2. Germline CDR1 LNHDA, CDR2 SQIVND (reference sequence). CDR3 length equals 15 residues. The trim removed 1 base at V and 7 bases at J, leaving 5 bases unmatched. The CDR3 region is CASSIATSGTNTQYF. The CDR3, as DNA: TGTGCCAGTAGTATAGCTACTAGCGGGACGAATACGCAGTATTTT.

CDR3 protein: CASRPGTLQETQYF. DNA for the CDR3: TGTGCCAGTAGACCAGGGACTCTACAAGAGACCCAGTACTTC. The chain uses TRBV19 and TRBJ2-5; tentatively, D is TRBD2 (6 bases). Germline loops: CDR1 LNHDA, CDR2 SQIVND (reference sequence). Trimming shortened V by 6 bases and J by 2 bases, and 13 bases separated the two germline ends. The CDR3 has 14 amino acids.

V usage is TRBV29-1 and J usage is TRBJ2-7, with 10 bases matching TRBD2. V lost 5 bases, J lost 2 bases, and 9 bases stayed unmatched. CDR3 length equals 15 residues. CDR1 SQVTM and CDR2 ANQGSEA come from the germline V gene. The CDR3 DNA reads as TGCAGCGTTCAAGGGACTAGCGAGACAGCCTACGAGCAGTACTTC. This gives the protein CSVQGTSETAYEQYF.

The chain is built from TRBV5-1 and TRBJ2-5; TRBD1 matches at 7 bases. Germline V gives CDR1 SGHRS, CDR2 YFSETQ. The CDR3 is 14 residues long. V shed 4 bases and J 5 bases; nucleotides not matched to a gene: 8. The CDR3 region is CASSQRQGMETQYF. DNA for the CDR3: TGCGCCAGCAGCCAAAGACAGGGTATGGAGACCCAGTACTTC. Full variable domain (missing parts from reference TRBV5-1 and TRBJ2-5): KAGVTQTPRYLIKTRGQQVTLSCSPISGHRSVSWYQQTPGQGLQFLFEYFSETQRNKGNFPGRFSGRQFSNSRSEMNVSTLELGDSALYLCASSQRQGMETQYFGPGTRLLVL.

This chain joins TRBV19 and TRBJ1-5; perhaps TRBD1 as D (6 bases). The germline gives CDR1 LNHDA, CDR2 SQIVND (reference sequence). The CDR3 runs to 12 residues. The ends were cut back, 5 bases at V and 6 bases at J, with 8 bases in the middle. The CDR3 DNA sequence: TGTGCCAGTAGTCCAGGGGTTCAGCCCCAGCATTTT. Protein sequence: CASSPGVQPQHF.

This clone showed up just a few times. V and J are TRBV6-1 and TRBJ2-3, with TRBD2 matching 8 bases. The V gene end was trimmed by 2 bases and the J gene end by 4 bases; junction bases not matched to a gene: 11. The CDR3 is made up of 17 amino acids. Germline V gene lookup returns CDR1 MNHNS and CDR2 SASEGT. CDR3 sequence reads: CASSEPGGVGYPDTQYF. The CDR3 DNA is TGTGCCAGCAGTGAACCGGGGGGGGTAGGGTATCCAGATACGCAGTATTTT.

The rearrangement links TRBV4-1 to TRBJ2-1; D not resolved. This CDR3 contains 11 residues. The germline gives CDR1 MGHRA, CDR2 YSYEKL. V gave up 2 bases and J gave up 8 bases, with 4 bases separating them. Here the CDR3 reads CASSQQDEQFF. The CDR3 DNA follows: TGCGCCAGCAGCCAACAGGATGAGCAGTTCTTC.